This T cell receptor (beta chain) was captured by sequencing in a study of blood T cell repertoires in COVID-19. Across the whole study: Both acute and convalescent COVID-19 samples were obtained from the United States, Italy and Spain. T cells, B-cell-depleted T cells, or PBMCs supplied cDNA or gDNA.

As originally analysed: From reference gene primer amplification, estimates of nucleated cell counts were derived. Clones were read by immunoSEQ multiplex PCR, and TCRdb kept only the in-frame ones, dropping some. V, J and clone size were drawn from that table, and D and trimming were deduced from the DNA. Here the sample spans 100,000 to 150,000 clones, about 88% being singletons. The CDR3 runs to 16 residues. The V gene end was trimmed by 5 bases and the J gene end by 2 bases; junction bases not matched to a gene: 9. CDR1 and CDR2 (germline): SGHVS, FQNEAQ. The source material was peripheral blood. The rearrangement joins TRBV7-8 to TRBJ2-3; 8 bases map to TRBD1. The clonotype comes from a woman of 80 years or more with acute or convalescent COVID-19. The CDR3 DNA follows: TGTGCCAGCAGCCAACGGACAGGGCGAGACACAGATACGCAGTATTTT. Translation gives CASSQRTGRDTDTQYF.